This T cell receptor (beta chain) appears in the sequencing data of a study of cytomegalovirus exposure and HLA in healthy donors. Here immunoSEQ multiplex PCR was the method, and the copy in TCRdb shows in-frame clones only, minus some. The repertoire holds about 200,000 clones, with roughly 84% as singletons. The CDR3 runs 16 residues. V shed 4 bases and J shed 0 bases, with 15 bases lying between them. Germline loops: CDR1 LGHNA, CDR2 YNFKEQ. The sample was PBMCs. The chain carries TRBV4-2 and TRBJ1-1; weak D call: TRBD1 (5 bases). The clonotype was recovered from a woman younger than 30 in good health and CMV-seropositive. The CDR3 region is CASSPGGVALNTEAFF. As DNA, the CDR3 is TGTGCCAGCAGCCCGGGAGGGGTTGCCCTGAACACTGAAGCTTTCTTT.